The rows below give T cell receptor beta chains drawn from one sample of a study of blood T cell repertoires in COVID-19. The protocol was immunoSEQ multiplex PCR, while the TCRdb copy is restricted to in-frame clones and leaves out a portion. The table shows 240,000 or so clones, with roughly 91% occurring only once. Input material: peripheral blood. The receptors come from a middle-aged woman who had recovered from COVID-19. CDR3s include the opening cysteine and the closing phenylalanine or tryptophan. The D gene is left open where the match is weak. Clone size is not always given. Where it is, it says once, few, many or a class for expanded clones.

j_gene: TRBJ2-1; abundance: .; v_gene: TRBV10-2; d_gene: TRBD2; CDR3aa: CASSPAGTSGRLINEQFF; CDR3nt: TGCGCCAGCAGCCCAGCGGGGACTAGCGGGAGACTTATCAATGAGCAGTTCTTC
j_gene: TRBJ2-3; abundance: .; v_gene: TRBV29-1; d_gene: TRBD2; CDR3aa: CSVEPRGEPDTQYF; CDR3nt: TGCAGCGTTGAACCGCGGGGGGAGCCAGATACGCAGTATTTT
j_gene: TRBJ1-2; abundance: .; v_gene: TRBV12-3/TRBV12-4; d_gene: .; CDR3aa: CASSPGAGYGYTF; CDR3nt: TGTGCCAGCAGCCCGGGTGCCGGGTATGGCTACACCTTC
j_gene: TRBJ2-7; abundance: .; v_gene: TRBV6-6; d_gene: .; CDR3aa: CASSLVGRADYEQYF; CDR3nt: TGTGCCAGCAGCCTCGTAGGGCGGGCCGACTACGAGCAGTACTTC
j_gene: TRBJ1-4; abundance: .; v_gene: TRBV3-1/TRBV3-2; d_gene: .; CDR3aa: CASSLRSGLGEKLFF; CDR3nt: TGTGCCAGCAGCCTCCGCTCGGGACTTGGGGAAAAACTGTTTTTT
j_gene: TRBJ2-3; abundance: .; v_gene: TRBV5-1; d_gene: .; CDR3aa: CASTLWSSRTDTQYF; CDR3nt: TGCGCCAGCACCCTGTGGAGCAGTCGCACAGATACGCAGTATTTT
j_gene: TRBJ1-3; abundance: .; v_gene: TRBV5-1; d_gene: .; CDR3aa: CASSPGGSLSGNTIYF; CDR3nt: TGCGCCAGCAGCCCGGGGGGGTCCCTCTCTGGAAACACCATATATTTT
j_gene: TRBJ2-1; abundance: .; v_gene: TRBV12-5; d_gene: .; CDR3aa: CASALRGNEQFF; CDR3nt: TGTGCTAGCGCCCTTCGGGGGAATGAGCAGTTCTTC
j_gene: TRBJ1-6; abundance: .; v_gene: TRBV12-3/TRBV12-4; d_gene: .; CDR3aa: CASSFPPPSALHF; CDR3nt: TGTGCCAGCAGTTTTCCCCCCCCCTCCGCCCTCCACTTT
j_gene: TRBJ1-2; abundance: .; v_gene: TRBV7-9; d_gene: .; CDR3aa: CASSLGAGRYTF; CDR3nt: TGTGCCAGCAGCTTGGGGGCTGGCCGCTACACCTTC
j_gene: TRBJ1-1; abundance: .; v_gene: TRBV12-3/TRBV12-4; d_gene: .; CDR3aa: CASKGDTEAFF; CDR3nt: TGTGCCAGCAAGGGAGACACTGAAGCTTTCTTT
j_gene: TRBJ2-3; abundance: .; v_gene: TRBV18; d_gene: TRBD2; CDR3aa: CASSTTSGRSTDTQYF; CDR3nt: TGTGCCAGCTCGACTACTAGCGGCAGAAGCACAGATACGCAGTATTTT
j_gene: TRBJ2-3; abundance: .; v_gene: TRBV19; d_gene: .; CDR3aa: CASSIGPLEAQYF; CDR3nt: TGTGCCAGTAGTATTGGTCCGCTGGAGGCGCAGTATTTT
j_gene: TRBJ2-2; abundance: .; v_gene: TRBV3-1/TRBV3-2; d_gene: .; CDR3aa: CASSQSTPMGGELFF; CDR3nt: TGTGCCAGCAGCCAATCGACTCCCATGGGCGGGGAGCTGTTTTTT
j_gene: TRBJ1-2; abundance: once; v_gene: TRBV6-5; d_gene: TRBD1; CDR3aa: CASSRQGVNYGYTF; CDR3nt: TGTGCCAGCAGTCGACAGGGGGTCAACTATGGCTACACCTTC
j_gene: TRBJ2-1; abundance: .; v_gene: TRBV5-4; d_gene: TRBD2; CDR3aa: CASSFVAGSNNEQFF; CDR3nt: TGTGCCAGCAGCTTCGTAGCGGGTTCTAACAATGAGCAGTTCTTC
j_gene: TRBJ2-5; abundance: once; v_gene: TRBV7-3; d_gene: TRBD1; CDR3aa: CASSRQGWSQETQYF; CDR3nt: TGTGCCAGCAGCAGACAGGGGTGGTCCCAAGAGACCCAGTACTTC